This T cell receptor (beta chain) stems from a study of T-cell memory formation after mild COVID-19. In germline, CDR1 is SGDLS, CDR2 YYNGEE. CDR3 length equals 17 residues. Trimming stripped 0 bases from V and 3 bases from J, with 16 bases between. The authors produced TCR alpha and TCR beta cDNA libraries with sample barcodes and UMIs by 5'RACE using constant-segment primers. One entry per CDR3 protein, called by TCRdb with MiXCR from the 5' RACE reads. The sample lists 540,000 or so distinct CDR3 sequences; roughly 20% were seen once. This chain uses TRBV9 with TRBJ2-1; perhaps TRBD2 as D (6 bases). The sample was PBMCs or a T cell subset sorted from them (not recorded which). The clonotype comes from an adult woman who had mild COVID-19 (a few samples of this study predate the infection). Cell type and time point are not known. This CDR3 reads CASSVGVLAYLYNEQFF. The CDR3 region has the DNA TGTGCCAGCAGCGTAGGGGTCCTAGCGTACCTCTACAATGAGCAGTTCTTC. The full variable domain, its missing parts supplied by reference TRBV9 and TRBJ2-1, is DSGVTQTPKHLITATGQRVTLRCSPRSGDLSVYWYQQSLDQGLQFLIQYYNGEERAKGNILERFSAQQFPDLHSELNLSSLELGDSALYFCASSVGVLAYLYNEQFFGPGTRLTVL.